The present T cell receptor (beta chain) was sequenced within a study of cytomegalovirus exposure and HLA in healthy donors. Overall study context: The approximately 110 validation repertoires used a platform that matched the one used for the 550 to 800 first-cohort repertoires, as a later analysis reported. Whole-study findings and limits: It was 160 or so TCR beta chains that were listed as cytomegalovirus-associated. The classifier reportedly diagnosed cytomegalovirus status with high specificity and sensitivity. Three chains linked to CMV were shown in vitro to be specific for CMV antigens.

With respect to this clone: Its antigen is not known.

V was clipped by 3 bases and J by 8 bases, with 17 bases between them. CDR1 and CDR2 (germline): SGHTA, FQGNSA. CDR3 length: 15 amino acids. Using immunoSEQ multiplex PCR, the repertoire was profiled, and TCRdb retains in-frame clones only, with some absent. The sample yields 300,000 to 350,000 clones, around 90% seen once. Sequenced material: PBMCs. The chain uses TRBV7-2 and TRBJ2-1; D is possibly TRBD2 (7 bases). The TCR comes from a young man in good health and CMV-seronegative. CDR3: CASSLPGTGGYEQFF. The CDR3 region has the DNA TGTGCCAGCAGCTTGCCCGGGACGGGGGGCTATGAGCAGTTCTTC.